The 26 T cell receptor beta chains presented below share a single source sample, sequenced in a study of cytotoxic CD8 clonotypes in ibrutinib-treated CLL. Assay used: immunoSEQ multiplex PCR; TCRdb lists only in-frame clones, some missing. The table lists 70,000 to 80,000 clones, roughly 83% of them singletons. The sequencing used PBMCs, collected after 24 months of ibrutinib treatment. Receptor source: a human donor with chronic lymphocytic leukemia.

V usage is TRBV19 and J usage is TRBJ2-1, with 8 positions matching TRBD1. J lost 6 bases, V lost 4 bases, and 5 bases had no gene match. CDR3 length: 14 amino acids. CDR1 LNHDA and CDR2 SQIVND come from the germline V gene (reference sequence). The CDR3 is CASSTMTGANEQFF. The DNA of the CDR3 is TGTGCCAGTAGTACCATGACAGGGGCCAATGAGCAGTTCTTC.

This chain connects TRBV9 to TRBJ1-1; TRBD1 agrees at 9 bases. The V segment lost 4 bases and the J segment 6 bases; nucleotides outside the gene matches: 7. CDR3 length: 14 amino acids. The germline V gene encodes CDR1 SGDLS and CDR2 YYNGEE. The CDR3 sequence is CASSPSTGGAEAFF. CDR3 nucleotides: TGTGCCAGCAGCCCTTCGACAGGGGGGGCTGAAGCTTTCTTT.

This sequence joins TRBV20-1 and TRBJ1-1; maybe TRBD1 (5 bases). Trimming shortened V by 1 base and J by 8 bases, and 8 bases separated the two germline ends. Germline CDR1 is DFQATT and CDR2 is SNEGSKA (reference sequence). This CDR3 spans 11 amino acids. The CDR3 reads CSARGGWEAFF. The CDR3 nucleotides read TGCAGTGCTAGAGGGGGGTGGGAAGCTTTCTTT.

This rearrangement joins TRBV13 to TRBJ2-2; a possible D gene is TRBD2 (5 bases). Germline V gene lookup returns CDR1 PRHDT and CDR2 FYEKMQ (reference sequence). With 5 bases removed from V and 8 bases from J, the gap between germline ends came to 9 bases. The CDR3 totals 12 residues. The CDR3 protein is CASSQDWGELFF. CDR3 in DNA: TGTGCCAGCAGCCAGGACTGGGGGGAGCTGTTTTTT.

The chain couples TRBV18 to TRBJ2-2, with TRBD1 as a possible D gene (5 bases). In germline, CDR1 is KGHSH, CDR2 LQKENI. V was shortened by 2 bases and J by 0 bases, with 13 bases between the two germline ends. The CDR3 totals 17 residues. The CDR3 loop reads CASSPRTGGANTGELFF. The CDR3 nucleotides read TGTGCCAGCTCACCAAGAACAGGCGGCGCGAACACCGGGGAGCTGTTTTTT.

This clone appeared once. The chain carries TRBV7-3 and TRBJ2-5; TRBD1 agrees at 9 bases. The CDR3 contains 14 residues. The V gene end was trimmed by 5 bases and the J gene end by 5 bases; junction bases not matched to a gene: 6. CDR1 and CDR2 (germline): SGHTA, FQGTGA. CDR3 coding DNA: TGTGCCAGCAGCCCCGGGACAGGGTTGGAGACCCAGTACTTC. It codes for CASSPGTGLETQYF.

CDR3 amino acids: CASTPLHILNTEAFF. CDR3 in DNA: TGTGCCAGCACTCCCCTCCATATACTGAACACTGAAGCTTTCTTT. This rearrangement joins TRBV7-9 to TRBJ1-1; D unclear. Trimming pared 7 bases from V and 0 bases from J, leaving 15 bases between. CDR1 is SEHNR and CDR2 is FQNEAQ in the germline V gene (reference sequence). The CDR3 is made up of 15 amino acids.

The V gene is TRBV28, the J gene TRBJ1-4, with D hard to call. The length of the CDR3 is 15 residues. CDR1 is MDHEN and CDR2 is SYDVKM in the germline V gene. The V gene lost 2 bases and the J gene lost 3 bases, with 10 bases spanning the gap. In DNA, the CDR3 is TGTGCCAGCAGTTTAGCGGAAGAGTCTAATGAAAAACTGTTTTTT. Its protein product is CASSLAEESNEKLFF.

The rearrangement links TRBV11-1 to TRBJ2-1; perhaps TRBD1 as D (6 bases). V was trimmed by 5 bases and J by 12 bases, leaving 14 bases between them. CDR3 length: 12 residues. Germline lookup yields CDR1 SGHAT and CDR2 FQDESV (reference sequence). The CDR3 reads CASSARGGVQFF. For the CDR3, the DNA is TGTGCCAGCAGCGCCAGGGGTGGGGTGCAGTTCTTC.

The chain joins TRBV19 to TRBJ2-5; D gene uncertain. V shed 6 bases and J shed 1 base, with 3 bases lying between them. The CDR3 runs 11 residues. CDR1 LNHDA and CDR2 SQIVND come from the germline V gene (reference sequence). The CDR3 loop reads CASRGQETQYF. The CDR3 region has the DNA TGTGCCAGTAGGGGCCAAGAGACCCAGTACTTC. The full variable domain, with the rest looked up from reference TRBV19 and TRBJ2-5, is DGGITQSPKYLFRKEGQNVTLSCEQNLNHDAMYWYRQDPGQGLRLIYYSQIVNDFQKGDIAEGYSVSREKKESFPLTVTSAQKNPTAFYLCASRGQETQYFGPGTRLLVL.

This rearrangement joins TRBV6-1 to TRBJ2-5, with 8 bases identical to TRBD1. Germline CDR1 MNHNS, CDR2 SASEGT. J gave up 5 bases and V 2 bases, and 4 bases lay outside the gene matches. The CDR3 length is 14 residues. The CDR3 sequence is CASSEQGASETQYF. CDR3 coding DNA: TGTGCCAGCAGTGAACAGGGGGCCTCGGAGACCCAGTACTTC.

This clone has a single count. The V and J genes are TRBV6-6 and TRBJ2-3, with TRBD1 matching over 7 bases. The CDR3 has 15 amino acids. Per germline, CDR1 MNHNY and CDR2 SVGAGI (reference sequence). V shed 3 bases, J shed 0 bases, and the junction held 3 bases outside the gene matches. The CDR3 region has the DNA TGTGCCAGCAGTTATCTGACAGGGAGCACAGATACGCAGTATTTT. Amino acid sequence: CASSYLTGSTDTQYF.

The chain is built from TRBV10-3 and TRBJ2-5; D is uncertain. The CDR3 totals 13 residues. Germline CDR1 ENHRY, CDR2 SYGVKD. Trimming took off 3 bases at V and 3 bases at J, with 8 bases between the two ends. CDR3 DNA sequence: TGTGCCATCAGTGAAGGACCGGAAGAGACCCAGTACTTC. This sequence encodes CAISEGPEETQYF.

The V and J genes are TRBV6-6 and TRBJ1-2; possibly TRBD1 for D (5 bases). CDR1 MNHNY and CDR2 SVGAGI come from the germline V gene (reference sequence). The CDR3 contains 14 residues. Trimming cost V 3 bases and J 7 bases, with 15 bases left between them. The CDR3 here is CASSYPPGNRGYTF. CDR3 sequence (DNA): TGTGCCAGCAGTTATCCGCCAGGGAACCGTGGCTACACCTTC.

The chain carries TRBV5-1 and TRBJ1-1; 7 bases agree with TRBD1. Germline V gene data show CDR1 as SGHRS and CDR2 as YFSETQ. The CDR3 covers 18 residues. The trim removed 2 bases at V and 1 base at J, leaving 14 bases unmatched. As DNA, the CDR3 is TGCGCCAGCAGCTTACCCCCGACAGGGCTAACGGGGAACACTGAAGCTTTCTTT. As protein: CASSLPPTGLTGNTEAFF. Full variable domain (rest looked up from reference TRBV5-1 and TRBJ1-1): KAGVTQTPRYLIKTRGQQVTLSCSPISGHRSVSWYQQTPGQGLQFLFEYFSETQRNKGNFPGRFSGRQFSNSRSEMNVSTLELGDSALYLCASSLPPTGLTGNTEAFFGQGTRLTVV.

The CDR3 here is CATGLRGSNNYNSPLHF. In DNA, the CDR3 is TGTGCCACCGGTCTCAGGGGTTCCAATAATTATAATTCACCCCTCCACTTT. The V and J genes are TRBV15 and TRBJ1-6, with D possibly being TRBD1 (6 bases). The CDR3 runs 17 residues. The germline V gene encodes CDR1 LNHNV and CDR2 YYDKDF (reference sequence). V was clipped by 8 bases and J by 4 bases, with 21 bases between them.

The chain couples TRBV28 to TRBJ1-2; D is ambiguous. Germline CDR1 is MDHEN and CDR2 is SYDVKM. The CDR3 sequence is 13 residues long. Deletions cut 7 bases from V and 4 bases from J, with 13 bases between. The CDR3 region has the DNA TGTGCCAGCACCCGCCCACCCAGCTATGGCTACACCTTC. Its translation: CASTRPPSYGYTF.

The CDR3 loop reads CASSEASMESTDTQYF. As DNA, the CDR3 is TGTGCCAGCAGTGAAGCGAGTATGGAGAGCACAGATACGCAGTATTTT. The chain links TRBV6-1 to TRBJ2-3; D unresolved. Trimming cost V 0 bases and J 0 bases, with 10 bases left between them. The CDR3 totals 16 residues. Looked up from germline, CDR1 is MNHNS and CDR2 is SASEGT.

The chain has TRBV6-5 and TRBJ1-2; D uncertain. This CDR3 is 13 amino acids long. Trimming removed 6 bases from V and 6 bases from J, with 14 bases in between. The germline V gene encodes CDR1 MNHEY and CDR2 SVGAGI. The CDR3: CASRPPRRDGYTF. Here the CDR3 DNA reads TGTGCCAGCAGACCACCCCGTCGGGATGGCTACACCTTC.

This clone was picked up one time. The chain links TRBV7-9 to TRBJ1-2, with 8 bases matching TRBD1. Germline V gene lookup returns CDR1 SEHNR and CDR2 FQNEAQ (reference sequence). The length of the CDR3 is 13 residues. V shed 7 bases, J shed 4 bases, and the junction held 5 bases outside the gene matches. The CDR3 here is CASNGQGVYGYTF. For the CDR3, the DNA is TGTGCCAGCAATGGACAGGGCGTCTATGGCTACACCTTC.

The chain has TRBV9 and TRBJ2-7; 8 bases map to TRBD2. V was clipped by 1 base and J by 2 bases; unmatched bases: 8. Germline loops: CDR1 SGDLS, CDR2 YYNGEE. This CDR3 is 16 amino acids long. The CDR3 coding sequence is TGTGCCAGCAGCGTAACCGGCGGGGGGCAGCCCTACGAGCAGTACTTC. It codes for CASSVTGGGQPYEQYF.

The chain's CDR3 is CASSQASGSYEQYF. Written as DNA, the CDR3 is TGTGCCAGCAGCCAGGCTAGCGGGAGCTACGAGCAGTACTTC. V and J are TRBV4-2 and TRBJ2-7; the match to TRBD2 covers 10 bases. CDR3 length equals 14 residues. CDR1 and CDR2 from the germline V gene are LGHNA and YNFKEQ. V shed 3 bases and J 3 bases; nucleotides not matched to a gene: 2.

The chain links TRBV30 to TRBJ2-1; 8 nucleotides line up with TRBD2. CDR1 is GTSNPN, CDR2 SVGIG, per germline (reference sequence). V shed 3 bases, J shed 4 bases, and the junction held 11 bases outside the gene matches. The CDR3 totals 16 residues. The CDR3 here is CAWRTDSGTRYNEQFF. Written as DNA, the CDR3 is TGTGCCTGGAGGACGGATTCCGGGACTAGGTACAATGAGCAGTTCTTC. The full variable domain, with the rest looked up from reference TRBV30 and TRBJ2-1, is SQTIHQWPATLVQPVGSPLSLECTVEGTSNPNLYWYRQAAGRGLQLLFYSVGIGQISSEVPQNLSASRPQDRQFILSSKKLLLSDSGFYLCAWRTDSGTRYNEQFFGPGTRLTVL.

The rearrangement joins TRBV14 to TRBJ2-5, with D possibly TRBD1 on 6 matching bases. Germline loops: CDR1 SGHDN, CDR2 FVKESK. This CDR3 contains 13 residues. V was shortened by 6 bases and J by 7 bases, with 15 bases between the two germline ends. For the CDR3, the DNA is TGTGCCAGCAGGGACAGCCTCGTTGGGACCCAGTACTTC. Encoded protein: CASRDSLVGTQYF.

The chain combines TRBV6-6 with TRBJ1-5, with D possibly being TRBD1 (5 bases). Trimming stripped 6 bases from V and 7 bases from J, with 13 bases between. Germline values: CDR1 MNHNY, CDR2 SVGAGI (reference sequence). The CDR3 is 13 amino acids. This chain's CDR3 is CASRDGRDQPQHF. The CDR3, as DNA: TGTGCCAGCAGAGATGGGAGGGACCAGCCCCAGCATTTT.

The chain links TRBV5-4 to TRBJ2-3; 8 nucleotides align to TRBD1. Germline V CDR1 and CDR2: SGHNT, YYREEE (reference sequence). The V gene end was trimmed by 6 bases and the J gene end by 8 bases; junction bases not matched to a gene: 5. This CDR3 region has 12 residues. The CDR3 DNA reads TGTGCCAGCAAAACAGGGGGAGGTACGCAGTATTTT. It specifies CASKTGGGTQYF.